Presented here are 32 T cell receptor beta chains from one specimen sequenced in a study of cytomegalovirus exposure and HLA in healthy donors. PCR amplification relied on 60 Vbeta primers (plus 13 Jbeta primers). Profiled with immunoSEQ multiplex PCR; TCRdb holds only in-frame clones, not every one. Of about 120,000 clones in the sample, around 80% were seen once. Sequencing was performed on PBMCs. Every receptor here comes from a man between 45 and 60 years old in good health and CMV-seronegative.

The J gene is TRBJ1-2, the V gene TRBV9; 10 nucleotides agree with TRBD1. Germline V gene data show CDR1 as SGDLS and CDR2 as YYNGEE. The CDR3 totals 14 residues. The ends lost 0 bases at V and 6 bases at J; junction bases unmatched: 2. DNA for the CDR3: TGTGCCAGCAGCGTAGCAGACAGGGGGCATGGCTACACCTTC. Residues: CASSVADRGHGYTF.

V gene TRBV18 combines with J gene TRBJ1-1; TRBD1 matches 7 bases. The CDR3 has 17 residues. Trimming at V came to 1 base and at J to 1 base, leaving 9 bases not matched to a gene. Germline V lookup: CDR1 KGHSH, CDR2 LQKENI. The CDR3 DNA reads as TGTGCCAGCTCACCACTTCCGCCTCGGACAGGGAACACTGAAGCTTTCTTT. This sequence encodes CASSPLPPRTGNTEAFF.

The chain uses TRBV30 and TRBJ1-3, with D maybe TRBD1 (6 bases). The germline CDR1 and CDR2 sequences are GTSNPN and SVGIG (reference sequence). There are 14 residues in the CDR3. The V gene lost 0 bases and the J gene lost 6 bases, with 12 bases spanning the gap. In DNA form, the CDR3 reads TGTGCCTGGAGTGTTCGACAGGAGTTAAACACCATATATTTT. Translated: CAWSVRQELNTIYF.

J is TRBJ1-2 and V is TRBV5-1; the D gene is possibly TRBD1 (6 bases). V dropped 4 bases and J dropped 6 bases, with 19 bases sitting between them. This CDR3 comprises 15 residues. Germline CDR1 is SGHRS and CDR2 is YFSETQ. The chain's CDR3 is CASSDRLRQADGYTF. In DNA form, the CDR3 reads TGCGCCAGCAGCGATCGACTCCGACAGGCAGATGGCTACACCTTC.

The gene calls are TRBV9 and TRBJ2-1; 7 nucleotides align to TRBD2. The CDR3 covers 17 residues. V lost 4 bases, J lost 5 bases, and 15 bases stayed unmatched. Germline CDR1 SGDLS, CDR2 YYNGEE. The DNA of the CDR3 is TGTGCCAGCAGCAGATCGACTAGCCTTGGAGTCGACAATGAGCAGTTCTTC. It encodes CASSRSTSLGVDNEQFF. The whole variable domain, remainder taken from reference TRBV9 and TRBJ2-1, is DSGVTQTPKHLITATGQRVTLRCSPRSGDLSVYWYQQSLDQGLQFLIQYYNGEERAKGNILERFSAQQFPDLHSELNLSSLELGDSALYFCASSRSTSLGVDNEQFFGPGTRLTVL.

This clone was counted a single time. For the CDR3, the DNA is TGTGCCAGCAGCATACTAGCGGGTCGGGGGACAGATACGCAGTATTTT. As protein: CASSILAGRGTDTQYF. V is TRBV7-2 and J is TRBJ2-3; 9 bases match TRBD2. The germline gives CDR1 SGHTA, CDR2 FQGNSA. V was clipped by 5 bases and J by 3 bases; unmatched bases: 9. The CDR3 is 16 amino acids.

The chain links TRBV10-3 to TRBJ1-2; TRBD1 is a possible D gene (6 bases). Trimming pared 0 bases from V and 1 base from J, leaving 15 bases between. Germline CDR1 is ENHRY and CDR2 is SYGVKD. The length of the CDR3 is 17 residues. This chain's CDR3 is CAISESKRGHVNYGYTF. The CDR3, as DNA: TGTGCCATCAGTGAGTCTAAGCGGGGGCACGTTAACTATGGCTACACCTTC.

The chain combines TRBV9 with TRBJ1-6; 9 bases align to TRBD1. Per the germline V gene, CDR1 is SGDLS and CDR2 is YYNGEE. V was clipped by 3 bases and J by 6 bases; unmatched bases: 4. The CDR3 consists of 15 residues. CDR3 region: CASSEQGAGNSPLHF. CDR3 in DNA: TGTGCCAGCAGCGAACAGGGGGCCGGTAATTCACCCCTCCACTTT. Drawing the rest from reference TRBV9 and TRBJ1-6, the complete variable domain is DSGVTQTPKHLITATGQRVTLRCSPRSGDLSVYWYQQSLDQGLQFLIQYYNGEERAKGNILERFSAQQFPDLHSELNLSSLELGDSALYFCASSEQGAGNSPLHFGNGTRLTVT.

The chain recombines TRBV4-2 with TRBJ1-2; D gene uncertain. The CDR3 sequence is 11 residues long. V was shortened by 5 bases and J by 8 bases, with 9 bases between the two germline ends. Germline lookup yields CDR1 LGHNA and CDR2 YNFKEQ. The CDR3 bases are TGTGCCAGCAGCAGCATCGGGGGCTACACCTTC. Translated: CASSSIGGYTF.

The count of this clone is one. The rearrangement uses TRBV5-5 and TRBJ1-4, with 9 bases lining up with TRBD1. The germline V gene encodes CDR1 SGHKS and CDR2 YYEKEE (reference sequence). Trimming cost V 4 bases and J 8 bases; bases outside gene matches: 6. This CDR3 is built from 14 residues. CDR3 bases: TGTGCCAGCAGCAAGGACAGGGGCTACGAAAAACTGTTTTTT. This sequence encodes CASSKDRGYEKLFF. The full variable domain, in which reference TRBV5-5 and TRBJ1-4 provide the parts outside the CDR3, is DAGVTQSPTHLIKTRGQQVTLRCSPISGHKSVSWYQQVLGQGPQFIFQYYEKEERGRGNFPDRFSARQFPNYSSELNVNALLLGDSALYLCASSKDRGYEKLFFGSGTQLSVL.

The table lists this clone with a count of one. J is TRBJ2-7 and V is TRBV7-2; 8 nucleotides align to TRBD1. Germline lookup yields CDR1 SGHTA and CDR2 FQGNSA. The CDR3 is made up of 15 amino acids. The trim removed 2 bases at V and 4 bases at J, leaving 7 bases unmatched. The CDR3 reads CASSLSTGVGYEQYF. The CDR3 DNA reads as TGTGCCAGCAGCTTATCGACAGGGGTCGGGTACGAGCAGTACTTC.

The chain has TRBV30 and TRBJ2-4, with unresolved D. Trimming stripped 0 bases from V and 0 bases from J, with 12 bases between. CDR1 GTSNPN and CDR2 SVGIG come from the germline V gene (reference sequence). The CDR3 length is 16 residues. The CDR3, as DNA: TGTGCCTGGAGTGTAAAGGCGGCCCTAGCCAAAAACATTCAGTACTTC. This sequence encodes CAWSVKAALAKNIQYF.

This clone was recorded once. The CDR3 DNA follows: TGTGCCAGTAGTATTAGGACTAGCGGGAGCACAGATACGCAGTATTTT. It encodes CASSIRTSGSTDTQYF. J is TRBJ2-3 and V is TRBV19; 11 bases align to TRBD2. Per the germline V gene, CDR1 is LNHDA and CDR2 is SQIVND (reference sequence). This CDR3 has 16 amino acids. Trimming took 3 bases from V and 0 from J; bases not matched to a gene: 2.

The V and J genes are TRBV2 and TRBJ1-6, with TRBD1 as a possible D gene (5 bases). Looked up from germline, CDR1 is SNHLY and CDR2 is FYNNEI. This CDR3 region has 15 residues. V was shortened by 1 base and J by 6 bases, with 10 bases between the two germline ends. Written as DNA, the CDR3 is TGTGCCAGCAGTGAAGGCCAGGGACTTAATTCACCCCTCCACTTT. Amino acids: CASSEGQGLNSPLHF. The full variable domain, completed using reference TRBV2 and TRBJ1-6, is EPEVTQTPSHQVTQMGQEVILRCVPISNHLYFYWYRQILGQKVEFLVSFYNNEISEKSEIFDDQFSVERPDGSNFTLKIRSTKLEDSAMYFCASSEGQGLNSPLHFGNGTRLTVT.

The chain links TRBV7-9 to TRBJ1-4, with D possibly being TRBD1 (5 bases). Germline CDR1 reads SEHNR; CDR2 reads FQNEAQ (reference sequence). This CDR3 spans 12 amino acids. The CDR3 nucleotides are TGTTCCACAGGTGTAACTAATGAAAAACTGTTTTTT. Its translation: CSTGVTNEKLFF.

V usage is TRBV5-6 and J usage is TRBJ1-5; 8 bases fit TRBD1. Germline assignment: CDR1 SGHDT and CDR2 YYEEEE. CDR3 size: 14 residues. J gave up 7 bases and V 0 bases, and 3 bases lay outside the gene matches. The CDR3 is CASSLGTGLQPQHF. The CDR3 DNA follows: TGTGCCAGCAGCTTGGGGACAGGGTTACAGCCCCAGCATTTT.

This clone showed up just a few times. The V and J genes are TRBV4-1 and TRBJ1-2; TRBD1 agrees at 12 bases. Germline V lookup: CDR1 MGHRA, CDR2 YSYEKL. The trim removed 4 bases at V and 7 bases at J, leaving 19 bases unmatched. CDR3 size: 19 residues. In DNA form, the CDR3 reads TGCGCCAGCAGCCCAAGCTTTTTACTTGGGACAGGGGGCAGAAGTGGCTACACCTTC. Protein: CASSPSFLLGTGGRSGYTF.

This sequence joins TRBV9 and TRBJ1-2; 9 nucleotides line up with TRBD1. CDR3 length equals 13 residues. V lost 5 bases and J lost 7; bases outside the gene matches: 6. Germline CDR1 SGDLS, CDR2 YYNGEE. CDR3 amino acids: CASSRTGGRGYTF. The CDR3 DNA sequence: TGTGCCAGCAGTCGAACAGGGGGCCGTGGCTACACCTTC.

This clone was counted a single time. The CDR3 sequence: CASSLGGVQNYGYTF. CDR3 sequence (DNA): TGTGCCAGCAGCTTGGGGGGGGTGCAGAACTATGGCTACACCTTC. The chain recombines TRBV5-4 with TRBJ1-2, with a tentative D call TRBD1 (5 bases). In germline, CDR1 is SGHNT, CDR2 YYREEE (reference sequence). V was shortened by 0 bases and J by 2 bases, with 11 bases between the two germline ends. CDR3 length: 15 amino acids. The variable domain in full, completed from reference TRBV5-4 and TRBJ1-2, reads ETGVTQSPTHLIKTRGQQVTLRCSSQSGHNTVSWYQQALGQGPQFIFQYYREEENGRGNFPPRFSGLQFPNYSSELNVNALELDDSALYLCASSLGGVQNYGYTFGSGTRLTVV.

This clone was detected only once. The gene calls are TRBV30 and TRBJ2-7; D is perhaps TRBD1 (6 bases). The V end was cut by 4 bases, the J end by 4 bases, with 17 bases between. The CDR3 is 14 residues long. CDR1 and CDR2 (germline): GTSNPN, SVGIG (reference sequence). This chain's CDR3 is CAWTPRQGRYEQYF. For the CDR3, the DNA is TGTGCCTGGACTCCCCGGCAGGGGCGGTACGAGCAGTACTTC.

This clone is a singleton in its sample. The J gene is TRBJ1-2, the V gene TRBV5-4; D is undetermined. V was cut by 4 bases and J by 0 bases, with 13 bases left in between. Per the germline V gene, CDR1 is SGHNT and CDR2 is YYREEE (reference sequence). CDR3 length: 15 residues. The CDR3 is CASSVTQKTNYGYTF. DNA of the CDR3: TGTGCCAGCAGCGTAACACAGAAAACTAACTATGGCTACACCTTC.

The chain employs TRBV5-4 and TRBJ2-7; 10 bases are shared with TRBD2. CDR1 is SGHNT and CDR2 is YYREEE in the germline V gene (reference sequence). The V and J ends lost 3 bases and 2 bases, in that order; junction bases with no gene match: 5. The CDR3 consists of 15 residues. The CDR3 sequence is CASSSRTSGTYEQYF. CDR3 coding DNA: TGTGCCAGCAGCTCCAGGACTAGCGGAACCTACGAGCAGTACTTC.

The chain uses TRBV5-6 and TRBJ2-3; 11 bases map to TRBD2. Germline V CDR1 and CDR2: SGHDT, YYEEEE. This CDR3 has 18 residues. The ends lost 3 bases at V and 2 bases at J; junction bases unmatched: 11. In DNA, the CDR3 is TGTGCCAGCAGCTCGACGGCTAGCGGGGGGTGGGACACAGATACGCAGTATTTT. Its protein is CASSSTASGGWDTDTQYF.

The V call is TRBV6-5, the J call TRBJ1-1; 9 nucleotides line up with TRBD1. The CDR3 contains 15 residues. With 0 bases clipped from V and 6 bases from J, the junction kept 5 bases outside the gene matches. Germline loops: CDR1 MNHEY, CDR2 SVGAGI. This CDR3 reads CASSYSGQGGSEAFF. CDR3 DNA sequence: TGTGCCAGCAGTTACTCGGGACAGGGAGGCTCTGAAGCTTTCTTT.

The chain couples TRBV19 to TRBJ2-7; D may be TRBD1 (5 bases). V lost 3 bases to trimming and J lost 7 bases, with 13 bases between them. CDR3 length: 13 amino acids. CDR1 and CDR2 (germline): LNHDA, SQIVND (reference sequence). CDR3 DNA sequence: TGTGCCAGTAGTATGGGGCATATGGGAGAGCAGTACTTC. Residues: CASSMGHMGEQYF.

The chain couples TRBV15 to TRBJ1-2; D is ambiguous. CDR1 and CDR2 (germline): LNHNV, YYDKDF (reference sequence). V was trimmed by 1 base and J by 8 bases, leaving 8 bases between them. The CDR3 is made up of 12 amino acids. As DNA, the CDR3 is TGTGCCACCAGCAGAGCTCAGAGGGGCTACACCTTC. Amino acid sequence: CATSRAQRGYTF.

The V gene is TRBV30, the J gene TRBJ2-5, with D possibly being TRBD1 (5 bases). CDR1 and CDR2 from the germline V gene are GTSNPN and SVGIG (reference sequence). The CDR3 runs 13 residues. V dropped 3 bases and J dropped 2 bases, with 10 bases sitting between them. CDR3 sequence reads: CAWSPDRQETQYF. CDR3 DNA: TGTGCCTGGAGCCCCGACAGACAAGAGACCCAGTACTTC.

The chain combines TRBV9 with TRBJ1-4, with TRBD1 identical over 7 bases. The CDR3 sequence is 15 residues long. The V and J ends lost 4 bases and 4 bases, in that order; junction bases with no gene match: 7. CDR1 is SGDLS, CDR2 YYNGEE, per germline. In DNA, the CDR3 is TGTGCCAGCAGCCCCCAGGGACAGCTTAATGAAAAACTGTTTTTT. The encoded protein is CASSPQGQLNEKLFF. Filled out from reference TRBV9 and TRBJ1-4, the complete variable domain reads DSGVTQTPKHLITATGQRVTLRCSPRSGDLSVYWYQQSLDQGLQFLIQYYNGEERAKGNILERFSAQQFPDLHSELNLSSLELGDSALYFCASSPQGQLNEKLFFGSGTQLSVL.

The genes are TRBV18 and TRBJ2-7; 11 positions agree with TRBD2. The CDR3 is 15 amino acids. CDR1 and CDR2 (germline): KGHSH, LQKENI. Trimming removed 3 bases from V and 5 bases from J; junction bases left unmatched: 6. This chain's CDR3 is CASSPLAGGQNEQYF. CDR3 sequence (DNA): TGTGCCAGCTCACCTTTAGCGGGAGGGCAAAACGAGCAGTACTTC.

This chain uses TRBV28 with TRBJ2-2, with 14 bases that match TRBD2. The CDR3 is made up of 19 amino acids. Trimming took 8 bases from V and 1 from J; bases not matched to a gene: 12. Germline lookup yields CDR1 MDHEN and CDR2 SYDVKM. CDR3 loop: CASDPGTSGSRWNTGELFF. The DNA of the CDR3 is TGTGCCAGCGATCCCGGGACTAGCGGGAGTAGATGGAACACCGGGGAGCTGTTTTTT. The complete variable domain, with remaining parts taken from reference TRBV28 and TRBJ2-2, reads DVKVTQSSRYLVKRTGEKVFLECVQDMDHENMFWYRQDPGLGLRLIYFSYDVKMKEKGDIPEGYSVSREKKERFSLILESASTNQTSMYLCASDPGTSGSRWNTGELFFGEGSRLTVL.

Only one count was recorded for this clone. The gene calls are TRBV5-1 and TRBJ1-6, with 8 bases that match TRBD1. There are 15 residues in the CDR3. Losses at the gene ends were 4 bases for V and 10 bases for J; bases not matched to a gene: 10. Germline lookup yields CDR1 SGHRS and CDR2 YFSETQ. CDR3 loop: CASSGWTGSHSPLHF. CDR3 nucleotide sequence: TGCGCCAGCAGCGGATGGACAGGGTCTCACTCACCCCTCCACTTT.

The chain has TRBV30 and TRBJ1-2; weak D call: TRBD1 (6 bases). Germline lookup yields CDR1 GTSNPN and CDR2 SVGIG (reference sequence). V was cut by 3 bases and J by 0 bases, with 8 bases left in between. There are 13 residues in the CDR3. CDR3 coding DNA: TGTGCCTGGAGGACAGGCCCTAACTATGGCTACACCTTC. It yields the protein CAWRTGPNYGYTF.